The sample holds a few counts of the clone carrying this T cell receptor (beta chain). Antigen: not known. Sample treatment: oral pan-JAK inhibitor, 5-10 mg twice daily. This sample is drawn from a study of CD8+ T cells in alopecia areata. Study-level points and caveats: The link between baseline CD8+ expansion and response remains uncertain with one nonresponder.

Sequencing used cDNA as its template, made by extracting RNA and reverse transcribing it. Libraries were prepared by immunoSEQ multiplex PCR; TCRdb keeps only in-frame clonotypes and omits some of them. The sample records about 210,000 clones, around 57% being singletons. Sequenced here: CD4+ T cells sorted from blood, sampled at week 4, from a patient treated with tofacitinib. The TCR was taken from a human donor with alopecia areata.

The CDR3 sequence is CASSPSRGGNEQFF. Here the CDR3 DNA reads TGTGCCAGCAGCCCTAGCAGGGGTGGCAATGAGCAGTTCTTC. This chain connects TRBV11-3 to TRBJ2-1, with D maybe TRBD1 (6 bases). There are 14 residues in the CDR3. V was clipped by 5 bases and J by 6 bases, with 14 bases between them. CDR1 and CDR2 from the germline V gene are SGHNT and YENEEA.